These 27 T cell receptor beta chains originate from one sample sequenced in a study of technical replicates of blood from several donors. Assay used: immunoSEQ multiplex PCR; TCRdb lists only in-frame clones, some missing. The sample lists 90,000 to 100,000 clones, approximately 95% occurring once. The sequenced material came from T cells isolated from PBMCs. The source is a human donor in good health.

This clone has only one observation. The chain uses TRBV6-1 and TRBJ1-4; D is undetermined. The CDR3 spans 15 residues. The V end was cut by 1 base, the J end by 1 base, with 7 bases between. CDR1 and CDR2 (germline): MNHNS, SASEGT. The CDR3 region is CASSEETRTNEKLFF. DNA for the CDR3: TGTGCCAGCAGTGAAGAGACAAGAACTAATGAAAAACTGTTTTTT.

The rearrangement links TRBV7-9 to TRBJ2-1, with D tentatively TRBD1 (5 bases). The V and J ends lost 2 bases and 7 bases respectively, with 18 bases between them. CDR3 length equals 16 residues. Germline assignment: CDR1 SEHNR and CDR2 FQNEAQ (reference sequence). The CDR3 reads CASSLTLDGQLNEQFF. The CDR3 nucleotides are TGTGCCAGCAGCTTAACGCTCGACGGACAATTGAATGAGCAGTTCTTC.

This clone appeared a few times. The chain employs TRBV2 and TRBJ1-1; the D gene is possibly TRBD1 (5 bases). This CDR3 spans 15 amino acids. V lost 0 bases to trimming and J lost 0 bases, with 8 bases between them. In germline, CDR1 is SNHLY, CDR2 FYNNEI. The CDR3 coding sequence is TGTGCCAGCAGTGAAGCGGGACTCCTGAACACTGAAGCTTTCTTT. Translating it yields CASSEAGLLNTEAFF.

In DNA, the CDR3 is TGTGCCAGCACCTCGGTCGTCGCCGGGGAGCTGTTTTTT. Encoded protein: CASTSVVAGELFF. The rearrangement links TRBV6-6 to TRBJ2-2; D not certain. Germline assignment: CDR1 MNHNY and CDR2 SVGAGI (reference sequence). V was clipped by 7 bases and J by 6 bases, with 12 bases between them. CDR3 size: 13 residues.

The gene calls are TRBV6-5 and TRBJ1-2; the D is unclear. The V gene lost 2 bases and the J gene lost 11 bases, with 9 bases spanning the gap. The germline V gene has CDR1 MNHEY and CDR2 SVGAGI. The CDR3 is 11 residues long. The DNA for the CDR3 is TGTGCCAGCAGTTACCTTGGAGGGTACACCTTC. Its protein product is CASSYLGGYTF.

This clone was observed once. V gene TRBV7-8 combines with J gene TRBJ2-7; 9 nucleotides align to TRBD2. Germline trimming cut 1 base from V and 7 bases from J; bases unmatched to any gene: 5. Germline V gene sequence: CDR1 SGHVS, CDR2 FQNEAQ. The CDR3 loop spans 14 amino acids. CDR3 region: CASSLVAGVREQYF. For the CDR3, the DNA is TGTGCCAGCAGCTTAGTAGCGGGAGTGAGGGAGCAGTACTTC.

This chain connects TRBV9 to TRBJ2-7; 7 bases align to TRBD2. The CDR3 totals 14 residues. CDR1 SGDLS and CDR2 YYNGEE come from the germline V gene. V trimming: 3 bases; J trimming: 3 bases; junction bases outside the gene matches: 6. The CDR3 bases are TGTGCCAGCAGCGGGGGGTCTAGCGGCTACGAGCAGTACTTC. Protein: CASSGGSSGYEQYF.

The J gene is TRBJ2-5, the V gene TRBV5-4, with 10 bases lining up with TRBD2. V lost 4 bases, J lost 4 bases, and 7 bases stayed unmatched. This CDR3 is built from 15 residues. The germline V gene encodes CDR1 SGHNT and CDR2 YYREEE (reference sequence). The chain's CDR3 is CASSPGLAERETQYF. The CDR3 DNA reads TGTGCCAGCAGCCCAGGACTAGCGGAGCGAGAGACCCAGTACTTC.

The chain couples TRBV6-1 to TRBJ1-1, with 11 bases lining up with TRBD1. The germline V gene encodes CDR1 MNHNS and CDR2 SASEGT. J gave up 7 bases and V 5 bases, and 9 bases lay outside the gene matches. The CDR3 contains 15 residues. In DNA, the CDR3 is TGTGCCAGCAGTCGAGGACAGGGGGCGAGTAGTGAAGCTTTCTTT. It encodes CASSRGQGASSEAFF.

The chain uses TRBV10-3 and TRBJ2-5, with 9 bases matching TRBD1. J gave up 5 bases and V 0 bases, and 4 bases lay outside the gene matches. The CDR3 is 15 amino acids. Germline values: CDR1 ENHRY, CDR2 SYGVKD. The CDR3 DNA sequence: TGTGCCATCAGTGAGTCGGGGACAGGGTTGGAGACCCAGTACTTC. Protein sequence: CAISESGTGLETQYF.

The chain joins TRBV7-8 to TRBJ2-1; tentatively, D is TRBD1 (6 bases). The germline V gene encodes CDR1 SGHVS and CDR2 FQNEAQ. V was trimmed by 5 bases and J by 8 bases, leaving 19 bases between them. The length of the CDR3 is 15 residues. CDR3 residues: CASSPRWTAGDEQFF. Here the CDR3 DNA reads TGTGCCAGCAGCCCTCGATGGACAGCCGGGGATGAGCAGTTCTTC.

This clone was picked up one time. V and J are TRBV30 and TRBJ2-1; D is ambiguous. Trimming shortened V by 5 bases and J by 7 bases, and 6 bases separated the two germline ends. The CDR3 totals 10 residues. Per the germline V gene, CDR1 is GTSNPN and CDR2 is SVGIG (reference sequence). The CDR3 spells CAWGVNEQFF. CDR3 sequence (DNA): TGTGCCTGGGGAGTTAATGAGCAGTTCTTC.

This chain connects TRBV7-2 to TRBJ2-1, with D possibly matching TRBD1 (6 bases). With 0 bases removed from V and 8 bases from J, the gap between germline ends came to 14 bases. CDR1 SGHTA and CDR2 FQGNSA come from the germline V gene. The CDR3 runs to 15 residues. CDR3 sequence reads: CASSLALTGNDEQFF. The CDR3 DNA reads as TGTGCCAGCAGCTTAGCGCTAACAGGGAACGATGAGCAGTTCTTC.

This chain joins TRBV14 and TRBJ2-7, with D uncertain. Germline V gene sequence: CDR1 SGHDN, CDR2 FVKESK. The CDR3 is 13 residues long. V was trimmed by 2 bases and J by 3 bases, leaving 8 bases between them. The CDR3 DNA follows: TGTGCCAGCAGCCAACAGAACGACTACGAGCAGTACTTC. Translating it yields CASSQQNDYEQYF.

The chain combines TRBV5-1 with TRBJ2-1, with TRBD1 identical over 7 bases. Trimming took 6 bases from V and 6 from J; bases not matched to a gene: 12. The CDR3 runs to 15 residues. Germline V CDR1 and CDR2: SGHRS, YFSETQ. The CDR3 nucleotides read TGCGCCAGCACTAACACCGGGACAGAGCCCAATGAGCAGTTCTTC. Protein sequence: CASTNTGTEPNEQFF.

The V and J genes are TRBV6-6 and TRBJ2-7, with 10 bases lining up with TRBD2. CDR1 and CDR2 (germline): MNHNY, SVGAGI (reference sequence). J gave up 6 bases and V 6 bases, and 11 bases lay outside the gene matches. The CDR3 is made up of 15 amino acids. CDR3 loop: CASSPGLAGAGEQYF. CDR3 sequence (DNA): TGTGCCAGCAGCCCCGGGCTAGCGGGAGCGGGCGAGCAGTACTTC.

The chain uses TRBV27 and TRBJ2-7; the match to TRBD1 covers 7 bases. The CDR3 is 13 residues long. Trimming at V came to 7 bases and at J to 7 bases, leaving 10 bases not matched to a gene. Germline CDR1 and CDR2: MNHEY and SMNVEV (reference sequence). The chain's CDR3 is CASTGTALGEQYF. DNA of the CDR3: TGTGCCAGCACGGGGACAGCCTTGGGGGAGCAGTACTTC.

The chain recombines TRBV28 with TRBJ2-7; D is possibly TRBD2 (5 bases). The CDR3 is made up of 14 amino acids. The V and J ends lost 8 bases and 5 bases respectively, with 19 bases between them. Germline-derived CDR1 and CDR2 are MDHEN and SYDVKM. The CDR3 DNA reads TGTGCCAGCGGGAGACTTGACCTCCGAAACGAGCAGTACTTC. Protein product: CASGRLDLRNEQYF.

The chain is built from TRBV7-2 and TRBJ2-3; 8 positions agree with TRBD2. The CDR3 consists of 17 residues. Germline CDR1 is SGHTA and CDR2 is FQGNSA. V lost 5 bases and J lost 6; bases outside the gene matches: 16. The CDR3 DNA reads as TGTGCCAGCAGCCTAACCTTCGGGACTAGGGGACCGGATACGCAGTATTTT. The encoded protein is CASSLTFGTRGPDTQYF.

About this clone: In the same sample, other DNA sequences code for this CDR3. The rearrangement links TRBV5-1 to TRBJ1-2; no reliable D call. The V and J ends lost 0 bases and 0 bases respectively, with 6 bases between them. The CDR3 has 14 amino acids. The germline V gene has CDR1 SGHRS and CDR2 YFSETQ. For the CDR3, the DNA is TGCGCCAGCAGCTTGGAGGGAGCTAACTATGGCTACACCTTC. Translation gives CASSLEGANYGYTF.

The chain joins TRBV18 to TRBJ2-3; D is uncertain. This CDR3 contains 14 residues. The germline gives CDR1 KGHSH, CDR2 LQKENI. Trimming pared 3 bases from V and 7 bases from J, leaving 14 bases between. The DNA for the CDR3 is TGTGCCAGCTCACCTGAGAATGCGTGGTATACGCAGTATTTT. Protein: CASSPENAWYTQYF.

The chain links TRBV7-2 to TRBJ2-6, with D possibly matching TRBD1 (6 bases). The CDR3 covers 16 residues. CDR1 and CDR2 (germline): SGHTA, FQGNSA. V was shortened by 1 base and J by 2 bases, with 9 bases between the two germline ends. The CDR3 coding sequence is TGTGCCAGCAGCTTAGTGTCAGGGGCTGGGGCCAACGTCCTGACTTTC. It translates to CASSLVSGAGANVLTF. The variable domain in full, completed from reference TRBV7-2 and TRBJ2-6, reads GAGVSQSPSNKVTEKGKDVELRCDPISGHTALYWYRQSLGQGLEFLIYFQGNSAPDKSGLPSDRFSAERTGGSVSTLTIQRTQQEDSAVYLCASSLVSGAGANVLTFGAGSRLTVL.

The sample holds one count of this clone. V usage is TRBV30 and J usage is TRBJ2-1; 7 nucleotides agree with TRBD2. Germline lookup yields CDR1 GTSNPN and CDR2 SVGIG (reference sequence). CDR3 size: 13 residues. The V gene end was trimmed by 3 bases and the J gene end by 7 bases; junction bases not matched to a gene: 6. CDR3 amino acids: CAWSPLAVNEQFF. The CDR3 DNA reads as TGTGCCTGGAGCCCCCTAGCGGTGAATGAGCAGTTCTTC.

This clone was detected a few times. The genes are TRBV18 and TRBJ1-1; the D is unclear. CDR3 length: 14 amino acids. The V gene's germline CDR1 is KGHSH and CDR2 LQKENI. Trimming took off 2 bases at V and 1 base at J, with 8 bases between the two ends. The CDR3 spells CASSPVQTNTEAFF. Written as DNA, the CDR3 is TGTGCCAGCTCACCAGTACAGACGAACACTGAAGCTTTCTTT.

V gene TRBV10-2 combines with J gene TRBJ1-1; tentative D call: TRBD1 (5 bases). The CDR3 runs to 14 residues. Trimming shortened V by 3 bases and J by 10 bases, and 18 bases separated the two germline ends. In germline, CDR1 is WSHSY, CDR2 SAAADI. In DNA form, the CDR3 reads TGCGCCAGCAGTGACCCCGGCTTTAGGGGTATAGCTTTCTTT. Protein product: CASSDPGFRGIAFF.

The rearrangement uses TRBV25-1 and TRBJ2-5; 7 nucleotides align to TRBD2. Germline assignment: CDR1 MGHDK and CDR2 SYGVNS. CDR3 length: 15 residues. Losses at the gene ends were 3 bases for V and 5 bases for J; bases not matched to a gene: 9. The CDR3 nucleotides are TGTGCCAGCAGTGATAACGGGAGGTCGGGGGAGACCCAGTACTTC. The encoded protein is CASSDNGRSGETQYF.

As DNA, the CDR3 is TGTGCCAGCAGTGTGAGCAGGGGGAACACTGAAGCTTTCTTT. Amino acid sequence: CASSVSRGNTEAFF. The chain uses TRBV2 and TRBJ1-1; weak D call: TRBD1 (6 bases). This CDR3 comprises 14 residues. Germline V lookup: CDR1 SNHLY, CDR2 FYNNEI. The V gene lost 4 bases and the J gene lost 1 base, with 10 bases spanning the gap.